The 8 T cell receptor beta chains presented below share a single source sample, sequenced in a study of cytomegalovirus exposure and HLA in healthy donors. Both 60 Vbeta primers and 13 Jbeta primers went into the PCR. Here immunoSEQ multiplex PCR was the method, and the copy in TCRdb shows in-frame clones only, minus some. The sample shows tens of thousands of clones, approximately 79% of them seen only once. The sequenced material came from PBMCs. Receptors were obtained from a man aged 25 to 40 in good health and CMV-seronegative.

The chain has TRBV5-5 and TRBJ2-5; 10 bases match TRBD2. Germline V gives CDR1 SGHKS, CDR2 YYEKEE (reference sequence). The junction had 7 bases not matched to a gene; V was cut back by 0 bases and J by 5 bases. This CDR3 is 16 amino acids long. CDR3 sequence: CASSLGASGGWETQYF. In DNA, the CDR3 is TGTGCCAGCAGCTTGGGGGCTAGCGGGGGCTGGGAGACCCAGTACTTC.

This clone was recorded a few times. The J gene is TRBJ1-1, the V gene TRBV5-6, with 9 bases identical to TRBD1. Germline loops: CDR1 SGHDT, CDR2 YYEEEE. This CDR3 comprises 14 residues. Losses at the gene ends were 3 bases for V and 0 bases for J; bases not matched to a gene: 0. The CDR3 sequence is CASSWDRVNTEAFF. CDR3 coding DNA: TGTGCCAGCAGCTGGGACAGGGTGAACACTGAAGCTTTCTTT. Full variable domain (rest looked up from reference TRBV5-6 and TRBJ1-1): DAGVTQSPTHLIKTRGQQVTLRCSPKSGHDTVSWYQQALGQGPQFIFQYYEEEERQRGNFPDRFSGHQFPNYSSELNVNALLLGDSALYLCASSWDRVNTEAFFGQGTRLTVV.

This clone showed up just a few times. The V and J genes are TRBV5-6 and TRBJ2-7, with D perhaps TRBD1 (6 bases). Trimming removed 5 bases at V and 2 bases at J, with 14 bases between. The CDR3 is 14 amino acids. Per the germline V gene, CDR1 is SGHDT and CDR2 is YYEEEE. The CDR3 region is CASRPQGITYEQYF. CDR3 bases: TGTGCCAGCAGACCTCAGGGGATCACCTACGAGCAGTACTTC.

The chain employs TRBV2 and TRBJ1-5, with a tentative D call TRBD1 (5 bases). Trimming shortened V by 5 bases and J by 0 bases, and 11 bases separated the two germline ends. This CDR3 region has 15 residues. Germline V gives CDR1 SNHLY, CDR2 FYNNEI. The CDR3 region is CASSQTAPSNQPQHF. The DNA of the CDR3 is TGTGCCAGCAGTCAGACAGCACCTAGCAATCAGCCCCAGCATTTT.

This clone showed up just a few times. The chain uses TRBV4-1 and TRBJ1-1; D is uncertain. V was cut by 0 bases and J by 1 base, with 6 bases left in between. The length of the CDR3 is 14 residues. Germline V CDR1 and CDR2: MGHRA, YSYEKL. The CDR3 DNA reads TGCGCCAGCAGCCAAGAACGAGGGAACACTGAAGCTTTCTTT. It is translated as CASSQERGNTEAFF.

The V and J genes are TRBV19 and TRBJ1-1; TRBD1 aligns across 9 bases. Germline-derived CDR1 and CDR2 are LNHDA and SQIVND (reference sequence). V was pared by 6 bases and J by 2 bases, with 1 base of the junction left unmatched. CDR3 length equals 13 residues. The CDR3 region has the DNA TGTGCCAGTAGGGACAGGGGTAACACTGAAGCTTTCTTT. As protein: CASRDRGNTEAFF. Complete variable domain (other parts from reference TRBV19 and TRBJ1-1): DGGITQSPKYLFRKEGQNVTLSCEQNLNHDAMYWYRQDPGQGLRLIYYSQIVNDFQKGDIAEGYSVSREKKESFPLTVTSAQKNPTAFYLCASRDRGNTEAFFGQGTRLTVV.

The chain has TRBV5-1 and TRBJ1-6; tentatively, D is TRBD1 (5 bases). Per germline, CDR1 SGHRS and CDR2 YFSETQ. V was pared by 4 bases and J by 5 bases, with 16 bases between. The CDR3 length is 16 residues. This chain's CDR3 is CASSLSGLKNNSPLHF. The CDR3 coding sequence is TGCGCCAGCAGCCTTTCGGGACTGAAGAATAATTCACCCCTCCACTTT.

The J gene is TRBJ1-1, the V gene TRBV19; 7 nucleotides line up with TRBD1. The CDR3 is 17 amino acids. The germline CDR1 and CDR2 sequences are LNHDA and SQIVND (reference sequence). Trimming cost V 7 bases and J 1 base; bases outside gene matches: 15. CDR3 amino acids: CASIKGGAGLRNTEAFF. DNA of the CDR3: TGTGCCAGTATCAAAGGGGGCGCGGGATTGAGGAACACTGAAGCTTTCTTT.